This is a list of T cell receptor beta chains from one sample in a study of blood T cell repertoires in COVID-19. Sequencing was performed with immunoSEQ multiplex PCR; in TCRdb, only in-frame clones are kept and a portion is missing. Of around 250,000 clones listed, around 87% are singletons. Sequences were obtained from PBMCs or T cells enriched from blood (not recorded which). The source is a woman between 45 and 60 years old who had recovered from COVID-19. Each CDR3 is given with its conserved first and last residue. The D gene is left open where the match is weak. Where a row states a size, it is once, few, many or the class of an expanded clone; other rows omit it.

d_call	v_call	j_call	clone_size	cdr3_length	cdr3_nt	cdr3_aa
.	TRBV18	TRBJ1-2	.	15	TGTGCCAGCTCACCATCGGCGGGGGATAGCTATGGCTACACCTTC	CASSPSAGDSYGYTF
TRBD1	TRBV29-1	TRBJ2-1	.	11	TGCAGCGCGGGACAGCTTAATGAGCAGTTCTTC	CSAGQLNEQFF
.	TRBV28	TRBJ1-2	.	16	TGTGCCAGCAGTTTGTACGGGGAGGACCTTAACTATGGCTACACCTTC	CASSLYGEDLNYGYTF
TRBD1	TRBV13	TRBJ1-4	.	16	TGTGCCAGCAGCTACCAGGACAGGGGCCGAAATGAAAAACTGTTTTTT	CASSYQDRGRNEKLFF
.	TRBV28	TRBJ1-2	.	14	TGTGCCAGCGGAACCGGGGGAGCGAAAGGTACCTACACCTTC	CASGTGGAKGTYTF
.	TRBV24-1	TRBJ1-3	.	15	TGTGCCACCAGTGATTCCCAGATCTCTGGAAACACCATATATTTT	CATSDSQISGNTIYF
.	TRBV12-5	TRBJ1-3	.	17	TGTGCTAGTGGTTTGGTAATTCCTTATTTCTCTGGAAACACCATATATTTT	CASGLVIPYFSGNTIYF
TRBD1	TRBV6-5	TRBJ2-7	.	15	TGTGCCAGCAAGCCCGAGCGACAGGGACGACGCGAGCAGTACTTC	CASKPERQGRREQYF
TRBD2	TRBV5-4	TRBJ2-2	.	15	TGTGCCAGCAGCCTTAGCGGGACGGTCTCCGGGGAGCTGTTTTTT	CASSLSGTVSGELFF
.	TRBV20-1	TRBJ1-2	.	16	TGCAGTGCTAGTGAGGGGCACCAAGGGTTCCACTATGGCTACACCTTC	CSASEGHQGFHYGYTF
TRBD1	TRBV5-6	TRBJ1-5	.	15	TGTGCCAGCAGCTTTACAGGGGGGAGCAATCAGCCCCAGCATTTT	CASSFTGGSNQPQHF
.	TRBV28	TRBJ1-5	.	12	TGTGCCAGCAGATCTGAGCATCAGCCCCAGCATTTT	CASRSEHQPQHF
TRBD1	TRBV19	TRBJ2-7	.	15	TGTGCCAGTAGTATTACAGGGGCCCTAACTTACGAGCAGTACTTC	CASSITGALTYEQYF
TRBD1	TRBV10-3	TRBJ2-2	.	13	TGTGCCATCAGTGGACAGGGGACCGGGGAGCTGTTTTTT	CAISGQGTGELFF
TRBD2	TRBV5-1	TRBJ2-5	.	13	TGCGCCAGCAAGCGGGGAAACCAAGAGACCCAGTACTTC	CASKRGNQETQYF
TRBD2	TRBV7-4	TRBJ2-3	.	17	TGTGCCAGCAGCCACGGACTAGCGGGAGTGGTGACAGATACGCAGTATTTT	CASSHGLAGVVTDTQYF
.	TRBV11-2	TRBJ2-2	.	16	TGTGCCAGCAGGAACCTAAGGTCAGGGCTCACCGGGGAGCTGTTTTTT	CASRNLRSGLTGELFF
.	TRBV18	TRBJ2-5	.	13	TGTGCCAGCTCCCCCTACGAAGCGGAGACCCAGTACTTC	CASSPYEAETQYF
TRBD1	TRBV2	TRBJ1-4	few	14	TGTGCCAGCAGTGGGGACAGGGGAGATGAAAAACTGTTTTTT	CASSGDRGDEKLFF
.	TRBV5-1	TRBJ2-7	.	14	TGCGCCAGCAGCTTGGCCGGGAGTGGCTACGAGCAGTACTTC	CASSLAGSGYEQYF
.	TRBV28	TRBJ1-5	few	13	TGTGCCAGCAGCGGACAGAGCAATCAGCCCCAGCATTTT	CASSGQSNQPQHF
TRBD1	TRBV7-9	TRBJ1-1	.	15	TGTGCCAGCAGCCCAACTACAGGGGGCAGGACTGAAGCTTTCTTT	CASSPTTGGRTEAFF
.	TRBV9	TRBJ2-1	.	15	TGTGCCAGCAGCGGAGGCCCGATAAGTAACAATGAGCAGTTCTTC	CASSGGPISNNEQFF
TRBD1	TRBV5-1	TRBJ2-7	once	16	TGCGCCAGCAGCTCGGGACAGGGGGTAAGGTCCTACGAGCAGTACTTC	CASSSGQGVRSYEQYF
TRBD2	TRBV19	TRBJ2-7	.	16	TGTGCCAGTAGTCCCCGGGGGGGTGGCAGCTCCTACGAGCAGTACTTC	CASSPRGGGSSYEQYF
TRBD1	TRBV29-1	TRBJ2-1	once	16	TGCAGCGTCGCCTCAATGGGACAGGGGGCTAACAATGAGCAGTTCTTC	CSVASMGQGANNEQFF
.	TRBV9	TRBJ1-2	.	17	TGTGCCAGCAGCGCCCCTTTAGGAGGGGCGGCGAACTATGGCTACACCTTC	CASSAPLGGAANYGYTF
TRBD1	TRBV3-1/TRBV3-2	TRBJ1-2	.	14	TGTGCCAGCAGCCATAGGACAGGGGACTATGGCTACACCTTC	CASSHRTGDYGYTF
.	TRBV5-4	TRBJ1-4	.	14	TGTGCCAGCAGCGTGAGAGCGGGTAATGAAAAACTGTTTTTT	CASSVRAGNEKLFF
.	TRBV5-1	TRBJ1-5	.	15	TGCGCCAGCAGCTTGGCAGGGGCCTCGGGACAGCCCCAGCATTTT	CASSLAGASGQPQHF
.	TRBV29-1	TRBJ2-1	.	13	TGCAGCGTTGGACGGAGCTCCTACAATGAGCAGTTCTTC	CSVGRSSYNEQFF
.	TRBV2	TRBJ1-2	.	14	TGTGCCAGCAGGACTTGGACAGACGATTATGGCTACACCTTC	CASRTWTDDYGYTF
.	TRBV21-1	TRBJ1-1	.	15	TGTGCCAGCAGCCCCCGAGGCAGCCGAGGGACTGAAGCTTTCTTT	CASSPRGSRGTEAFF
.	TRBV4-1	TRBJ1-4	few	15	TGCGCCAGCAGCCTATTTACAGGGCTATCGGAAAAACTGTTTTTT	CASSLFTGLSEKLFF
TRBD1	TRBV12-5	TRBJ2-2	.	15	TGTGCTAGTGGTACGGGACAGACAAACACCGGGGAGCTGTTTTTT	CASGTGQTNTGELFF
.	TRBV29-1	TRBJ1-2	.	14	TGCAGCGTTGGGGCACTTCAAGTTTCCTATGGCTACACCTTC	CSVGALQVSYGYTF
TRBD1	TRBV11-1	TRBJ1-1	.	13	TGTGCCAGCAGCTTAGACAGGGGGACTGAAGCTTTCTTT	CASSLDRGTEAFF